This T cell receptor beta chain appears in the sequencing data of a study of T cells in localized non-small cell lung cancer. J was trimmed by 0 bases and V by 4 bases; bases with no gene match: 1. The CDR3 is made up of 14 amino acids. Germline CDR1 is GTSNPN and CDR2 is SVGIG (reference sequence). Remarks on this clone: Its antigen remains unidentified. Distinct nucleotide sequences in the sample also encode this CDR3.

Study results and limitations: Longer survival (overall) was linked to higher T cell density in blood. Paired adjacent lung recovered a median about 61 of the top 100 tumor clones.

The method was immunoSEQ multiplex PCR; TCRdb's version includes in-frame clones alone and lacks a portion of them. The sample shows fewer than 25,000 clones, roughly 88% of them seen only once. This TCR was sampled from a man aged 35-69 years with stage II lung adenocarcinoma. The specimen comprised PBMCs, sampled before any cancer treatment. The genes are TRBV30 and TRBJ1-4; 8 positions match TRBD1. This CDR3 reads CAWTGGATNEKLFF. CDR3 bases: TGTGCCTGGACAGGGGGCGCAACTAATGAAAAACTGTTTTTT.